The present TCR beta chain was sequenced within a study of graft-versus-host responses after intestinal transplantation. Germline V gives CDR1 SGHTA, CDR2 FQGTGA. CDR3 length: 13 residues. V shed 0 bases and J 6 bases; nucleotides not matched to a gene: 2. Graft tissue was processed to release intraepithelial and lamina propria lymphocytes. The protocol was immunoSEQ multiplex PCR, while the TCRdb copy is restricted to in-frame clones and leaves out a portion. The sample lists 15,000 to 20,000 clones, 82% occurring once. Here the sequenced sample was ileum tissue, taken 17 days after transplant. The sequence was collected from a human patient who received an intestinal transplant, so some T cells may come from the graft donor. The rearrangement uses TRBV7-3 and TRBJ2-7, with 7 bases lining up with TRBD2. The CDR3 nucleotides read TGTGCCAGCAGCTTAACAGGCGGGAGCGAGCAGTACTTC. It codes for CASSLTGGSEQYF. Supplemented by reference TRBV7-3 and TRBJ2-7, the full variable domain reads GAGVSQTPSNKVTEKGKYVELRCDPISGHTALYWYRQSLGQGPEFLIYFQGTGAADDSGLPNDRFFAVRPEGSVSTLKIQRTERGDSAVYLCASSLTGGSEQYFGPGTRLTVT.